What follows are 7 T cell receptor beta chains derived from one specimen sequenced in a study of radiation and T cells in renal cell carcinoma. Here immunoSEQ multiplex PCR was the method, and the copy in TCRdb shows in-frame clones only, minus some. The table includes under 200,000 clones, around 89% detected once. Time point given: blood 4 weeks post-SBRT, at nephrectomy. Documented treatment: 15 Gy SBRT to primary tumor, nephrectomy 4 weeks later. The sample here was blood, taken from a patient whose treatment included radiotherapy and nephrectomy. These receptors originate from a woman in her forties or fifties with renal cell carcinoma.

V usage is TRBV29-1 and J usage is TRBJ1-2; D is unresolved. The CDR3 covers 13 residues. V gave up 3 bases and J gave up 6 bases, with 14 bases separating them. Germline CDR1 is SQVTM and CDR2 is ANQGSEA. CDR3 amino acids: CSVDLGGSDGYTF. CDR3 nucleotides: TGCAGCGTTGATTTGGGCGGGTCTGATGGCTACACCTTC.

The chain combines TRBV5-1 with TRBJ2-5; TRBD1 matches at 8 bases. The CDR3 is 15 residues long. CDR1 SGHRS and CDR2 YFSETQ come from the germline V gene. The J segment lost 5 bases and the V segment lost 3 bases, leaving 9 bases of the junction unmatched. For the CDR3, the DNA is TGCGCCAGCAGCTCAAAGACAGGGGTTTGGGAGACCCAGTACTTC. Its translation is CASSSKTGVWETQYF.

This chain joins TRBV5-4 and TRBJ1-4; 8 bases map to TRBD1. The CDR3 totals 17 residues. J gave up 0 bases and V 0 bases, and 4 bases lay outside the gene matches. From germline, CDR1 is SGHNT and CDR2 YYREEE (reference sequence). DNA of the CDR3: TGTGCCAGCAGCTTGGGGACAGGGATGACAACTAATGAAAAACTGTTTTTT. It translates to CASSLGTGMTTNEKLFF.

This CDR3 reads CASSLGTQRLGDEQYF. CDR3 DNA sequence: TGTGCCAGCAGCTTAGGCACGCAGCGTCTGGGGGACGAGCAGTACTTC. The chain recombines TRBV7-6 with TRBJ2-7; D might be TRBD1 or TRBD2, each matching 5 bases. V gave up 1 base and J gave up 5 bases, with 18 bases separating them. CDR1 is SGHVS, CDR2 FNYEAQ, per germline. The CDR3 sequence is 16 residues long.

The rearrangement links TRBV27 to TRBJ2-6; the match to TRBD1 covers 12 bases. From germline, CDR1 is MNHEY and CDR2 SMNVEV (reference sequence). This CDR3 contains 18 residues. Trimming cost V 4 bases and J 2 bases; bases outside gene matches: 6. The CDR3 is CASSSTGQGAPGANVLTF. The CDR3 DNA reads TGTGCCAGCAGTTCCACGGGACAGGGGGCGCCTGGGGCCAACGTCCTGACTTTC.

The rearrangement links TRBV7-2 to TRBJ2-1, with no clear D. This CDR3 spans 14 amino acids. V was clipped by 5 bases and J by 7 bases, with 15 bases between them. CDR1 and CDR2 (germline): SGHTA, FQGNSA. In DNA, the CDR3 is TGTGCCAGCAGCCCAACCGTGGTTGAGAATGAGCAGTTCTTC. It translates to CASSPTVVENEQFF.

The chain joins TRBV23-1 to TRBJ2-7, with a tentative D call TRBD1 (6 bases). TRBV23-1 is an open reading frame whose function is uncertain. The CDR3 contains 18 residues. With 0 bases removed from V and 9 bases from J, the gap between germline ends came to 27 bases. The CDR3 is CASSQSSPGALFFLWQYF. CDR3 nucleotides: TGCGCCAGCAGTCAATCGAGCCCAGGGGCCCTCTTCTTCCTGTGGCAGTACTTC.